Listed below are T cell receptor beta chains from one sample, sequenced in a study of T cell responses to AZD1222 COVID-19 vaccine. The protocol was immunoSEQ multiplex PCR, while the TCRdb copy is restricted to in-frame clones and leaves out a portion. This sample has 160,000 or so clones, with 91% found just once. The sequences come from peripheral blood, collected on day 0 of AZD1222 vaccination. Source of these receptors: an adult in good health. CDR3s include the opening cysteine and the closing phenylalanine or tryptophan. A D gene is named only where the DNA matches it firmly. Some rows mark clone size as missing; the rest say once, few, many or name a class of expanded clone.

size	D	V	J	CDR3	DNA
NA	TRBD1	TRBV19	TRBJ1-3	CASKMGQTGGNTIYF	TGTGCCAGTAAAATGGGACAGACCGGGGGAAACACCATATATTTT
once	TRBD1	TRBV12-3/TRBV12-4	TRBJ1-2	CASRRTGSGGYTF	TGTGCCAGCAGACGGACAGGGAGTGGTGGCTACACCTTC
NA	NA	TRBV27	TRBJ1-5	CASSPRILPIVSGTNSNQPQHF	TGTGCCAGCAGTCCCAGAATCTTACCGATCGTCTCCGGGACAAATAGCAATCAGCCCCAGCATTTT
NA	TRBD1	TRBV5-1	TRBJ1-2	CASSLTQGVFGYTF	TGCGCCAGCAGCTTGACACAGGGGGTCTTTGGCTACACCTTC
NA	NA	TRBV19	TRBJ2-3	CASSILGTGSLSDTQYF	TGTGCCAGTAGTATACTCGGGACGGGCTCCCTGTCAGATACGCAGTATTTT
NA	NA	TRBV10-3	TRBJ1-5	CAISESAAANQPQHF	TGTGCCATCAGTGAGTCCGCGGCAGCCAATCAGCCCCAGCATTTT
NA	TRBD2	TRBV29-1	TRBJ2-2	CSVGGRAGELFF	TGCAGCGTTGGCGGGAGAGCCGGGGAGCTGTTTTTT
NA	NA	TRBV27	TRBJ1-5	CASSLGGSGQPQHF	TGTGCCAGCAGTTTAGGGGGGAGTGGTCAGCCCCAGCATTTT
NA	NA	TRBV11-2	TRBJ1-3	CASSSGGGSGNTIYF	TGTGCCAGCAGCTCCGGGGGAGGGTCTGGAAACACCATATATTTT
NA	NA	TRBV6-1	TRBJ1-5	CASIQGGNQPQHF	TGTGCCAGCATTCAGGGAGGCAATCAGCCCCAGCATTTT
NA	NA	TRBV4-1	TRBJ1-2	CASSNDYGYTF	TGCGCCAGCAGTAATGACTATGGCTACACCTTC
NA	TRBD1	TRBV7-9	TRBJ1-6	CASMAGGYNSPLHF	TGTGCCAGCATGGCAGGGGGCTATAATTCACCCCTCCACTTT
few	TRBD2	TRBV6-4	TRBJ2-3	CASSDGTSSTDTQYF	TGTGCCAGCAGTGACGGGACTAGCAGCACAGATACGCAGTATTTT
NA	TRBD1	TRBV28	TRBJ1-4	CATTTGGAEKLFF	TGTGCCACCACCACAGGGGGCGCGGAAAAACTGTTTTTT
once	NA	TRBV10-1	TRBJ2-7	CASSETGTYEQYF	TGCGCCAGCAGTGAGACTGGAACCTACGAGCAGTACTTC
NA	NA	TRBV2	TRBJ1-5	CASRRGGASQPQHF	TGTGCCAGTCGTCGGGGGGGCGCTTCTCAGCCCCAGCATTTT
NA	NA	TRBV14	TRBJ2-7	CASSQLRTSYEQYF	TGTGCCAGCAGCCAACTCCGTACTAGCTACGAGCAGTACTTC
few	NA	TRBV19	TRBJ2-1	CASSIFHPIRPEHEQFF	TGTGCCAGTAGTATTTTCCACCCCATCCGACCTGAACATGAGCAGTTCTTC
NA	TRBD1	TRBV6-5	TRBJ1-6	CATFPTGYNSPLHF	TGTGCCACTTTCCCGACAGGGTATAATTCACCCCTCCACTTT
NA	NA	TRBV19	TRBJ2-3	CASSMRGGRGTDTQYF	TGTGCCAGTAGTATGAGGGGGGGGCGGGGTACAGATACGCAGTATTTT
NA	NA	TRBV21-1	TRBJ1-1	CASRLDGEAFF	TGTGCCAGCAGGTTGGACGGTGAAGCTTTCTTT
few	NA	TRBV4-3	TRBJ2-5	CASSQDMLSGGETQYF	TGCGCCAGCAGCCAAGATATGTTGTCAGGCGGGGAGACCCAGTACTTC
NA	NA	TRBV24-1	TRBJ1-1	CATSGGGNTEAFF	TGTGCCACCAGTGGTGGGGGGAACACTGAAGCTTTCTTT
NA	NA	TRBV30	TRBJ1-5	CAWSVGRNQPQHF	TGTGCCTGGAGTGTAGGTAGGAATCAGCCCCAGCATTTT
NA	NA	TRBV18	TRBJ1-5	CASSRGSNQPQHF	TGTGCCAGCTCACGGGGAAGCAATCAGCCCCAGCATTTT
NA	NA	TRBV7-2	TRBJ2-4	CASTDRPGSGNIQYF	TGTGCCAGCACCGACCGGCCGGGAAGCGGGAACATTCAGTACTTC
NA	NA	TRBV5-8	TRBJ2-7	CASTLYRLHYEQYF	TGTGCCAGCACCCTGTACAGACTTCATTACGAGCAGTACTTC
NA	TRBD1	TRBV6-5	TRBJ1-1	CAARGTGNYGAFF	TGTGCCGCCCGTGGGACAGGGAATTACGGAGCTTTCTTT
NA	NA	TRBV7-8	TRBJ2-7	CASSPHPEGPFYEQYF	TGTGCCAGCAGCCCCCACCCTGAAGGACCTTTCTACGAGCAGTACTTC
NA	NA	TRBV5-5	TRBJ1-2	CASSSTDSNYGYTF	TGTGCCAGCAGCTCGACAGATTCTAACTATGGCTACACCTTC
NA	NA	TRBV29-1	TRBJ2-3	CSVGAGSSTDTQYF	TGCAGCGTTGGAGCGGGTTCTAGCACAGATACGCAGTATTTT
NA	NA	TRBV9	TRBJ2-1	CASSVGGSEQFF	TGTGCCAGCAGCGTAGGGGGGTCAGAGCAGTTCTTC
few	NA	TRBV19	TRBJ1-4	CASSDPAGANEKLFF	TGTGCCAGTAGTGACCCTGCGGGAGCTAATGAAAAACTGTTTTTT
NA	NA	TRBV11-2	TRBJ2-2	CASSLVTRVEYTGELFF	TGTGCCAGCAGCTTAGTAACCAGGGTCGAATACACCGGGGAGCTGTTTTTT
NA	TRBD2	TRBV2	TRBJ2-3	CASRATGGGETDTQYF	TGTGCCAGCCGGGCCACGGGGGGGGGCGAAACAGATACGCAGTATTTT
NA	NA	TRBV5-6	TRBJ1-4	CASSLVSSNEKLFF	TGTGCCAGCAGCTTGGTCAGTTCTAATGAAAAACTGTTTTTT
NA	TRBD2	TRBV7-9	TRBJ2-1	CASSLTLAGEINEQFF	TGTGCCAGCAGCTTAACACTAGCGGGAGAGATCAATGAGCAGTTCTTC
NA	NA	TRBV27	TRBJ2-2	CALPALGAPGELFF	TGTGCCCTGCCCGCCTTGGGGGCTCCCGGGGAGCTGTTTTTT
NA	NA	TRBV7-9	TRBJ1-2	CASSLDGYTF	TGTGCCAGCAGCTTGGATGGCTACACCTTC
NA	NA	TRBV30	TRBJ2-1	CAWSVPPEFNEQFF	TGTGCCTGGAGTGTACCCCCGGAGTTCAATGAGCAGTTCTTC
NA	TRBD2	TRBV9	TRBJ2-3	CASSVRREGPRDTQYF	TGTGCCAGCAGCGTGAGACGGGAGGGCCCCAGGGATACGCAGTATTTT
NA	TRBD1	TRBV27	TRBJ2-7	CASRNTGAVYEQYF	TGTGCCAGCAGAAACACAGGGGCTGTGTACGAGCAGTACTTC
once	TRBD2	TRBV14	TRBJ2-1	CASSRPGLAGGNEQFF	TGTGCCAGCAGCCGACCGGGACTAGCGGGAGGCAATGAGCAGTTCTTC
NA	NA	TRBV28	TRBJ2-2	CASSLYVAGAIMAGELFF	TGTGCCAGCAGTTTATACGTGGCCGGAGCGATCATGGCCGGGGAGCTGTTTTTT
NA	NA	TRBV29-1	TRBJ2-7	CSVEDLRGPGEQYF	TGCAGCGTTGAAGATCTTCGGGGTCCCGGCGAGCAGTACTTC
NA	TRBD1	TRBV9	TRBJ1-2	CASSAGGRANYGYTF	TGTGCCAGCAGCGCAGGGGGACGAGCTAACTATGGCTACACCTTC
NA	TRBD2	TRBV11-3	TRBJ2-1	CASSLSGGVEQFF	TGTGCCAGCAGCCTAAGCGGGGGGGTGGAGCAGTTCTTC
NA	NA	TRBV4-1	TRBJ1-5	CASSQVELGFGNQPQHF	TGCGCCAGCAGCCAAGTTGAATTAGGTTTTGGGAATCAGCCCCAGCATTTT
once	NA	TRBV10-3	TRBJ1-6	CAISRPTPDSPLHF	TGTGCCATCAGTCGACCTACCCCGGATTCACCCCTCCACTTT
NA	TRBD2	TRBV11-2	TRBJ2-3	CASSKGLGTDTQYF	TGTGCCAGCAGCAAGGGACTAGGCACAGATACGCAGTATTTT
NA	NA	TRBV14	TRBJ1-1	CASSQFNGMNTEAFF	TGTGCCAGCAGCCAATTTAACGGGATGAACACTGAAGCTTTCTTT
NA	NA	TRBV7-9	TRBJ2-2	CASSSNWRGPGTGELFF	TGTGCCAGCAGCTCTAACTGGAGAGGGCCGGGCACCGGGGAGCTGTTTTTT
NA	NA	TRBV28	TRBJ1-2	CASGDTGPSVYGYTF	TGTGCCAGTGGAGATACGGGACCCTCTGTCTATGGCTACACCTTC
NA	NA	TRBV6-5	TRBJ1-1	CASMVRAPPEAFF	TGTGCCAGCATGGTCAGGGCCCCCCCTGAAGCTTTCTTT
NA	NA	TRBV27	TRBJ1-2	CASSLSRVGYGYTF	TGTGCCAGCAGTTTATCCAGGGTTGGCTATGGCTACACCTTC
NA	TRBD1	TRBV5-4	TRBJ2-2	CASSSGQVRTGELFF	TGTGCCAGCAGCTCAGGACAGGTCCGAACCGGGGAGCTGTTTTTT
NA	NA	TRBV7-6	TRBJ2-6	CASSLVGQETLSSGANVLTF	TGTGCCAGCAGCTTAGTTGGGCAGGAAACACTAAGCTCTGGGGCCAACGTCCTGACTTTC